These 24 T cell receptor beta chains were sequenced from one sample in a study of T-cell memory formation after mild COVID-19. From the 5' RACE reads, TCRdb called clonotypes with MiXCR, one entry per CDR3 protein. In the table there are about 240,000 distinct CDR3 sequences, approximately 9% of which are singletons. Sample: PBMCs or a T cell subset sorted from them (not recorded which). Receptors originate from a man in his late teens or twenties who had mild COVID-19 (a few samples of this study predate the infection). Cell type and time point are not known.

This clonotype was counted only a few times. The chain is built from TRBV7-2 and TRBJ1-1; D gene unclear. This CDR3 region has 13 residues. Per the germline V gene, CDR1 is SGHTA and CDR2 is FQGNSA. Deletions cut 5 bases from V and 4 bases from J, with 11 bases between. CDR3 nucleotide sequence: TGTGCCAGCAGCCCAGGCCGGGGCACTGAAGCTTTCTTT. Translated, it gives CASSPGRGTEAFF. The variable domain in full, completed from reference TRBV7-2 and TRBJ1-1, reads GAGVSQSPSNKVTEKGKDVELRCDPISGHTALYWYRQSLGQGLEFLIYFQGNSAPDKSGLPSDRFSAERTGGSVSTLTIQRTQQEDSAVYLCASSPGRGTEAFFGQGTRLTVV.

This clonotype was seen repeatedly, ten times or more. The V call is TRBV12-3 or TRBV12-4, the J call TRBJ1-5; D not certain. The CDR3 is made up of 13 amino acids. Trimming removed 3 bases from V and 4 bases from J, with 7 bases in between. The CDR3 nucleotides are TGTGCCAGCAGTTTGATGGGGAATCAGCCCCAGCATTTT. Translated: CASSLMGNQPQHF.

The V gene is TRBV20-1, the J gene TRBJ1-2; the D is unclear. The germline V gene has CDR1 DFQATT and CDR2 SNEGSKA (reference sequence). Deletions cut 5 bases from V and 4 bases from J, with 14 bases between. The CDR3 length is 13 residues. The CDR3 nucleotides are TGCAGTGCTTTACATGTGATAAGCTATGGCTACACCTTC. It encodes CSALHVISYGYTF.

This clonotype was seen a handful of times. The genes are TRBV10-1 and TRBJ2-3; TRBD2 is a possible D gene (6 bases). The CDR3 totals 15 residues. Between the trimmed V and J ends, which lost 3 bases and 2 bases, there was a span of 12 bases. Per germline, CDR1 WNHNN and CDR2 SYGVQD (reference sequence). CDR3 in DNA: TGCGCCAGCAGTGAAGTGGGGGGACCCACAGATACGCAGTATTTT. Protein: CASSEVGGPTDTQYF.

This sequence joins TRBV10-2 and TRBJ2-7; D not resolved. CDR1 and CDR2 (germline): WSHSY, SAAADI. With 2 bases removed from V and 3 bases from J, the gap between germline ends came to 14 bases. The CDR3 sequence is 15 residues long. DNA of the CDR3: TGCGCCAGCAGTGAGAGGGCAGGCAAGCACTACGAGCAGTACGTC. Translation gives CASSERAGKHYEQYV.

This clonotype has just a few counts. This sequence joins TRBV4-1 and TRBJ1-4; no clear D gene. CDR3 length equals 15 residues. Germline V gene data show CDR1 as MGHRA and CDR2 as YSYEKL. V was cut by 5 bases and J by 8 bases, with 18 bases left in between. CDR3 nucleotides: TGCGCCAGCAGCTTCCGACACACTCTGGGAGAAAAACTGTTTTTT. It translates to CASSFRHTLGEKLFF.

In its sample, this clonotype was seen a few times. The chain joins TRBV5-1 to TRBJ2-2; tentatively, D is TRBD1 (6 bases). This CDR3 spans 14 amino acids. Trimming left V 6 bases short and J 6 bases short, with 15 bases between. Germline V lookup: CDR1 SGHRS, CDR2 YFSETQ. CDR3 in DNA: TGCGCCAGCAAGAACAGGGATTCCGCCGGGGAGCTGTTTTTT. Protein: CASKNRDSAGELFF. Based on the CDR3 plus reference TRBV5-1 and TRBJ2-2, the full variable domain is KAGVTQTPRYLIKTRGQQVTLSCSPISGHRSVSWYQQTPGQGLQFLFEYFSETQRNKGNFPGRFSGRQFSNSRSEMNVSTLELGDSALYLCASKNRDSAGELFFGEGSRLTVL.

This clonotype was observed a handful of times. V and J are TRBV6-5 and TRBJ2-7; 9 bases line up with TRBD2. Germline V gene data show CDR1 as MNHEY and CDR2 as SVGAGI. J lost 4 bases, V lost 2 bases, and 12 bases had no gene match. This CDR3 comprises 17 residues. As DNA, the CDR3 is TGTGCCAGCAGTTACGTCCCCGGGGCGGGGGGGCGGTACGAGCAGTACTTC. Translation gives CASSYVPGAGGRYEQYF.

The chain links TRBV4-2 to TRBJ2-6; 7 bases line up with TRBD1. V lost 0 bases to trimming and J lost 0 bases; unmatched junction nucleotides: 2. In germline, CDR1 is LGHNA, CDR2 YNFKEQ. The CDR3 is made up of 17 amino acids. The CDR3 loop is CASSQDRDSSGANVLTF. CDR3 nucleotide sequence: TGTGCCAGCAGCCAAGATCGGGACAGCTCTGGGGCCAACGTCCTGACTTTC.

The CDR3 nucleotides are TGTGCCAGCAGCTCCGGGACTAGCGGGGGATCAAACACAGATACGCAGTATTTT. It translates to CASSSGTSGGSNTDTQYF. V gene TRBV2 combines with J gene TRBJ2-3; 14 nucleotides agree with TRBD2. Trimming removed 6 bases from V and 2 bases from J; junction bases left unmatched: 10. The CDR3 totals 18 residues. CDR1 SNHLY and CDR2 FYNNEI come from the germline V gene.

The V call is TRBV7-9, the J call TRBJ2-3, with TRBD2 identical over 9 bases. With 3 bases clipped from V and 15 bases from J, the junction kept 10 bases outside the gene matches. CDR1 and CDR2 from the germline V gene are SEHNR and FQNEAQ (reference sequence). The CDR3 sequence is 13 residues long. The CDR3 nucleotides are TGTGCCAGCAGCTTCCCGGCGGGGGGGCTGTCCTATTTT. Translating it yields CASSFPAGGLSYF. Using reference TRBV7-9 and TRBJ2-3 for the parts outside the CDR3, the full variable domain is DTGVSQNPRHKITKRGQNVTFRCDPISEHNRLYWYRQTLGQGPEFLTYFQNEAQLEKSRLLSDRFSAERPKGSFSTLEIQRTEQGDSAMYLCASSFPAGGLSYFGPGTRLTVL.

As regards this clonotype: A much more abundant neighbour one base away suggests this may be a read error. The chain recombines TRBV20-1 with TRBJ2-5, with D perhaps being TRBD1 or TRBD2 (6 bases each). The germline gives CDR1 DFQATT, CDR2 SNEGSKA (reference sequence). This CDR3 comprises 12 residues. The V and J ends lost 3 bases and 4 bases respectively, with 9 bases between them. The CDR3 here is CSARGGGETQYF. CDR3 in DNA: TGCAGTGCTAGGGGGGGCGGAGAGACCCAGTACTTC.

CDR3 DNA: TGTGCCAGCAGCGTAGAGGGGGCCGGAGGAAACACCATATATTTT. Its translation is CASSVEGAGGNTIYF. J is TRBJ1-3 and V is TRBV9; 7 bases align to TRBD1. Germline V gene sequence: CDR1 SGDLS, CDR2 YYNGEE. The CDR3 covers 15 residues. V shed 0 bases and J 4 bases; nucleotides not matched to a gene: 4.

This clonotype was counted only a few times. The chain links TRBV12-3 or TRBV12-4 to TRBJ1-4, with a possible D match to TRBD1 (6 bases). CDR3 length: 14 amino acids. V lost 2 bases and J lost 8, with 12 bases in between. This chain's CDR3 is CASSLLQGGEKLFF. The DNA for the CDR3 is TGTGCCAGCAGTTTATTACAGGGTGGCGAAAAACTGTTTTTT.

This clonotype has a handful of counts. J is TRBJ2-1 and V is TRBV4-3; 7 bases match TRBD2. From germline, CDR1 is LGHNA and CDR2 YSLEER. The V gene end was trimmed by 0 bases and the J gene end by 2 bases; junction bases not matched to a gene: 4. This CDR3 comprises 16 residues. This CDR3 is CASSQDMSGAYNEQFF. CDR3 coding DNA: TGCGCCAGCAGCCAAGACATGAGCGGGGCCTACAATGAGCAGTTCTTC.

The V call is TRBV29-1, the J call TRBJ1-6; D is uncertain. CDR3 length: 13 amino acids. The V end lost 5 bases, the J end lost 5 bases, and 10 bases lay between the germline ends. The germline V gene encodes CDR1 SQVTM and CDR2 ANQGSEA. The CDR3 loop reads CSVRSDNNSPLHF. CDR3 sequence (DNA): TGCAGCGTTCGGTCAGATAATAATTCACCCCTCCACTTT.

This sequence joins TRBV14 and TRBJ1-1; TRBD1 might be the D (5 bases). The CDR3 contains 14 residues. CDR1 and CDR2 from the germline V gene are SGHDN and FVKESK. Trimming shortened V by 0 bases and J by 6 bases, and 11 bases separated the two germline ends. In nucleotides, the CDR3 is TGTGCCAGCAGCCAAGAAAGGGGACGAGCTGAAGCTTTCTTT. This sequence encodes CASSQERGRAEAFF. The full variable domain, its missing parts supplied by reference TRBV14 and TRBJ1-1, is EAGVTQFPSHSVIEKGQTVTLRCDPISGHDNLYWYRRVMGKEIKFLLHFVKESKQDESGMPNNRFLAERTGGTYSTLKVQPAELEDSGVYFCASSQERGRAEAFFGQGTRLTVV.

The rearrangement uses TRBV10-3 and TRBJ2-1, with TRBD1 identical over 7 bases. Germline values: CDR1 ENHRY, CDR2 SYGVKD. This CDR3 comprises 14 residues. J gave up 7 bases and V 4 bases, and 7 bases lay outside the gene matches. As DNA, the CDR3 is TGTGCCATCAGTGGGCAGGGGGTGAGAAATGAGCAGTTCTTC. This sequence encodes CAISGQGVRNEQFF.

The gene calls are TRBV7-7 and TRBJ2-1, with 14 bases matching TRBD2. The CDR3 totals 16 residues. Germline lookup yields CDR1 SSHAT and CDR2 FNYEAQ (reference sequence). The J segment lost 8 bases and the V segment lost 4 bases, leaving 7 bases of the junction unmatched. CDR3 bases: TGTGCCAGCAGCTCGGGACTAGCGGGGGTCAACGATGAGCAGTTCTTC. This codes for CASSSGLAGVNDEQFF.

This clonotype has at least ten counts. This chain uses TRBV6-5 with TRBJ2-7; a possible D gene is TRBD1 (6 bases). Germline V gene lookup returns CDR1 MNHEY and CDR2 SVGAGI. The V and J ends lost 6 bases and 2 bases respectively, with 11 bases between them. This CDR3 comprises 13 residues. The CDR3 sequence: CASSPRTAYEQYF. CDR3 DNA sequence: TGTGCCAGCAGCCCCCGGACAGCCTACGAGCAGTACTTC.

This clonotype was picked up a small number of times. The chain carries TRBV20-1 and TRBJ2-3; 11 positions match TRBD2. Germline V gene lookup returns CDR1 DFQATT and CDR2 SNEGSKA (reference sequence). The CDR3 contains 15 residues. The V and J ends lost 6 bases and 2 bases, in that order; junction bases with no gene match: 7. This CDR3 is CSANLAGGFTDTQYF. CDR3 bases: TGCAGTGCCAACCTAGCGGGGGGCTTCACAGATACGCAGTATTTT.

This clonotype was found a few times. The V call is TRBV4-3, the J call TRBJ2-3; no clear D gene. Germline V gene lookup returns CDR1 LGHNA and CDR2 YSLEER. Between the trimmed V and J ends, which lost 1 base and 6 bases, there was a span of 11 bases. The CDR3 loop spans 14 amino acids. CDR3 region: CASSQVWGSDTQYF. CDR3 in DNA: TGCGCCAGCAGCCAAGTTTGGGGATCTGATACGCAGTATTTT.

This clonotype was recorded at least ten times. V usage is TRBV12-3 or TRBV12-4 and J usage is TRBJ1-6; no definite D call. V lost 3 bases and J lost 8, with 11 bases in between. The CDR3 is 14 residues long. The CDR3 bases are TGTGCCAGCAGTTTGAGTTCTGACTATTCACCCCTCCACTTT. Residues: CASSLSSDYSPLHF.

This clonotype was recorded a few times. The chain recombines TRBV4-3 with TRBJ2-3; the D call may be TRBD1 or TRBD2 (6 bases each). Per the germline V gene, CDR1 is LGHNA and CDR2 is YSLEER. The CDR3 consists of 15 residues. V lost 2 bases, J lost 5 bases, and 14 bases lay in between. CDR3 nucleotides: TGCGCCAGCAGCCAAACCCCGAGGGGGGTAGATACGCAGTATTTT. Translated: CASSQTPRGVDTQYF.